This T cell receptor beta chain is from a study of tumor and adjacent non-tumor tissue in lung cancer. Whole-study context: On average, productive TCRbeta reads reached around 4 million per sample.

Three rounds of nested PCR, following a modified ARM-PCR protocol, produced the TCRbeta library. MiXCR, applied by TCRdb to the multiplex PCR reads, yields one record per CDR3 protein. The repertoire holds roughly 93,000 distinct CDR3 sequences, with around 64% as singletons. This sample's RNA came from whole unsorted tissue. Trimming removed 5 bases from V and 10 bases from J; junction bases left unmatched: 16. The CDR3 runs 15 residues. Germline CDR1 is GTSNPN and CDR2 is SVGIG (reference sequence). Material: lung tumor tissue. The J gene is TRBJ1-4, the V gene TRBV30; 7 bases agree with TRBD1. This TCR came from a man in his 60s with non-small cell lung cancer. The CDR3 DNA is TGTGCCTGGTGGGCGCCGACAGGGCGGAGTGTAAAACTGTTTTTT. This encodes CAWWAPTGRSVKLFF.